Listed below are T cell receptor beta chains from one sample, sequenced in a study of blood T cell repertoires in COVID-19. Some clones are missing from TCRdb's copy, which holds only in-frame ones; the method was immunoSEQ multiplex PCR. This sample has fewer than 350,000 clones, with approximately 88% found just once. Material for sequencing was peripheral blood. These receptors were collected from a man aged 18-30 years with active or convalescent COVID-19. The conserved cysteine and the conserved F or W are not part of the CDR3 here. The order of the fields is V gene, J gene, D gene, CDR3 protein. D genes are given only for firm matches.

TRBV5-4	TRBJ1-3	-	ASSLGPGVGNTIY
TRBV18	TRBJ2-2	-	ASSPTVGELF
TRBV2	TRBJ1-1	-	ASPILSEAF
TRBV18	TRBJ2-3	-	ASSRNGASTDTQY
TRBV9	TRBJ2-3	TRBD1	ASKGAFGTDTQY
TRBV9	TRBJ2-1	-	ASSFTSMGEQF
TRBV5-4	TRBJ2-7	TRBD2	ASSKPTSGGSYEQY
TRBV12-5	TRBJ2-1	TRBD1	ASGPGQGGGYNEQF
TRBV19	TRBJ1-6	TRBD1	ASRPGQGGSPLH
TRBV19	TRBJ1-1	-	ASSEGSGGGSFLYEAF
TRBV3-1/TRBV3-2	TRBJ1-2	-	ASSQDLNGYGYT
TRBV7-9	TRBJ1-6	-	ASSPDSYNSPLH
TRBV4-1	TRBJ2-2	-	ASRGGIPNGELF
TRBV25-1	TRBJ2-3	-	ASSVAGPPSTDTQY
TRBV7-9	TRBJ1-4	-	ASSKTGLNEKLF
TRBV6-5	TRBJ2-3	-	ASSYPPGAGDTQY
TRBV6-4	TRBJ2-1	TRBD2	ASRSDGGGFNEQF
TRBV6-5	TRBJ2-7	-	ASSYEERDEQY
TRBV19	TRBJ2-3	-	ATEEASTDTQY
TRBV4-1	TRBJ1-1	TRBD1	ASSQGTGMGNTEAF
TRBV10-2	TRBJ1-2	-	ASKRDRNYGYT
TRBV3-1/TRBV3-2	TRBJ2-1	-	ASSQDRQGINEQF
TRBV3-1/TRBV3-2	TRBJ1-2	TRBD1	ASSQEVRTGSNYGYT
TRBV6-5	TRBJ1-2	TRBD1	ASSTGDSYGYT
TRBV2	TRBJ1-4	-	ASWGQEEKLF
TRBV5-1	TRBJ1-2	-	ASSSTGTTDYGYT
TRBV5-1	TRBJ1-6	-	ASSLYGGQDSPLH
TRBV7-9	TRBJ1-2	-	ASRQDSLYGYT
TRBV4-3	TRBJ2-3	TRBD2	ASSQEPSRGSAGVTQY
TRBV9	TRBJ2-1	-	ASSDGGYNEQF
TRBV9	TRBJ2-2	-	ASREADTGELF
TRBV27	TRBJ1-1	-	ASSLMRTEAF
TRBV6-5	TRBJ2-3	TRBD2	ASNSASGTDTQY
TRBV25-1	TRBJ1-2	-	ASSTHAGYGYT
TRBV12-5	TRBJ1-2	-	ASGTTAPYGYT
TRBV7-6	TRBJ2-2	-	ASTQILLALTGELF
TRBV13	TRBJ1-6	-	ASSLRDSSYNSPLH
TRBV6-1	TRBJ1-4	-	ASSEFDSPTNEKLF